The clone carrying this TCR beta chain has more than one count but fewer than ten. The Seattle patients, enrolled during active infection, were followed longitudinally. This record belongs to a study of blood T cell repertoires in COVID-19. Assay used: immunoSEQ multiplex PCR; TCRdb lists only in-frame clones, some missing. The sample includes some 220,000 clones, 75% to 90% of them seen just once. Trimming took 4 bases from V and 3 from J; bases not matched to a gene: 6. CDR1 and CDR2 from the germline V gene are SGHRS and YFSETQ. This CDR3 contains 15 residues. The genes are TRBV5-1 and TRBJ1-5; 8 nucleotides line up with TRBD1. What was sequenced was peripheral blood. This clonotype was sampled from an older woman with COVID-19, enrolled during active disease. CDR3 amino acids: CASSAGTGNNQPQHF. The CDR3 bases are TGCGCCAGCAGCGCCGGGACAGGAAACAATCAGCCCCAGCATTTT.